This TCR beta chain was documented in a study of blood T cell repertoires in COVID-19. Across the study: The cDNA or gDNA used as material had been derived from T cells, B-cell-depleted T cells, or PBMCs.

J lost 6 bases, V lost 7 bases, and 8 bases had no gene match. Germline CDR1 reads ENHRY; CDR2 reads SYGVKD. The CDR3 covers 14 residues. Methods used by the authors: How many nucleated cells were present was estimated from reference gene primer amplification. Sequenced by immunoSEQ multiplex PCR; TCRdb stores in-frame clones only, minus some. Clone size and the V and J calls come from that table; the DNA yielded D and trimming. This table has 25,000 to 35,000 clones, roughly 87% appearing once. This TCR was sampled from an elderly man with acute or convalescent COVID-19. Sequenced: peripheral blood. The chain employs TRBV10-3 and TRBJ2-3, with 9 bases lining up with TRBD1. DNA for the CDR3: TGTGCCATCAAGGGACAGGGCGCCCATGATACGCAGTATTTT. Translated: CAIKGQGAHDTQYF.